The entry below gives a single T cell receptor (beta chain) sequence along with its context. Libraries were prepared by immunoSEQ multiplex PCR; TCRdb keeps only in-frame clonotypes and omits some of them. The table shows approximately 63,000 clones, with around 87% occurring only once. The germline V gene encodes CDR1 LGHNT and CDR2 FRNRAP. The CDR3 has 14 residues. Trimming took 3 bases from V and 3 from J, leaving 11 bases between them. This sample was included in a study of identifying expanded T cells in peripheral blood. The sample taken for sequencing was blood. The sequence was obtained from a person aged 18-69 years in good health. J is TRBJ1-1 and V is TRBV12-5; no definite D call. CDR3 nucleotide sequence: TGTGCTAGTGGTTTTTCGGGCGGGGACACTGAAGCTTTCTTT. Translating gives CASGFSGGDTEAFF.